Listed below are T cell receptor beta chains from one sample, sequenced in a study of OX40 agonist ivuxolimab in advanced cancers. Clones were sequenced by immunoSEQ multiplex PCR, and TCRdb holds only the in-frame ones, with some missing. The table includes 35,000 to 50,000 clones, 85% to 90% detected once. The sequencing here drew on CD4+ or CD8+ T cells sorted from blood, taken in a trial of the OX40 agonist ivuxolimab. These receptors were taken from an adult with an advanced solid tumor such as melanoma, head and neck, liver or kidney cancer. Both conserved end residues are part of each CDR3. Each record gives: V gene, clone size, D gene, J gene, CDR3 protein, CDR3 DNA. D genes are given only for firm matches. Only some rows state a clone size, as once, few, many or a class for expanded clones.

v_call: TRBV29-1; clone_size: .; d_call: TRBD2; j_call: TRBJ2-7; cdr3_aa: CSVSGRASDEQYF; cdr3_nt: TGCAGCGTTAGCGGGAGGGCCAGCGACGAGCAGTACTTC
v_call: TRBV18; clone_size: .; d_call: TRBD1; j_call: TRBJ1-1; cdr3_aa: CASSPGQGAEAFF; cdr3_nt: TGTGCCAGCTCACCAGGACAGGGGGCTGAAGCTTTCTTT
v_call: TRBV6-6; clone_size: .; d_call: .; j_call: TRBJ2-5; cdr3_aa: CASSYSPRVQETQYF; cdr3_nt: TGTGCCAGCAGTTACTCGCCGCGGGTGCAAGAGACCCAGTACTTC
v_call: TRBV25-1; clone_size: .; d_call: .; j_call: TRBJ2-6; cdr3_aa: CASSEGASGANVLTF; cdr3_nt: TGTGCCAGCAGTGAGGGTGCCTCTGGGGCCAACGTCCTGACTTTC
v_call: TRBV13; clone_size: few; d_call: .; j_call: TRBJ1-2; cdr3_aa: CASSTRGSGTEGYTF; cdr3_nt: TGTGCCAGCAGCACAAGGGGATCCGGGACCGAGGGCTACACCTTC
v_call: TRBV27; clone_size: .; d_call: .; j_call: TRBJ1-2; cdr3_aa: CASSPKTPYFYGYTF; cdr3_nt: TGTGCCAGCAGTCCGAAAACTCCATATTTCTATGGCTACACCTTC
v_call: TRBV12-5; clone_size: .; d_call: .; j_call: TRBJ1-1; cdr3_aa: CASGDSGGRAEAFF; cdr3_nt: TGTGCTAGTGGCGACAGCGGCGGAAGAGCTGAAGCTTTCTTT
v_call: TRBV11-2; clone_size: .; d_call: TRBD2; j_call: TRBJ2-7; cdr3_aa: CASSLTSGRRYEQYF; cdr3_nt: TGTGCCAGCAGCTTAACTAGCGGGAGGAGGTACGAGCAGTACTTC
v_call: TRBV7-2; clone_size: .; d_call: TRBD2; j_call: TRBJ2-1; cdr3_aa: CASSPGGGRARFVIF; cdr3_nt: TGTGCCAGCAGCCCAGGAGGCGGGAGGGCACGGTTCGTCATCTTC
v_call: TRBV14; clone_size: .; d_call: .; j_call: TRBJ2-1; cdr3_aa: CASSHPTGYNEQFF; cdr3_nt: TGTGCCAGCAGCCACCCCACAGGGTACAATGAGCAGTTCTTC
v_call: TRBV7-3; clone_size: .; d_call: TRBD2; j_call: TRBJ2-3; cdr3_aa: CASSLGGLSSTDTQYF; cdr3_nt: TGTGCCAGCAGCTTAGGGGGACTATCTAGCACAGATACGCAGTATTTT
v_call: TRBV4-3; clone_size: .; d_call: TRBD1; j_call: TRBJ1-1; cdr3_aa: CASSRGRVTEAFF; cdr3_nt: TGCGCCAGTAGCAGGGGGCGGGTCACTGAAGCTTTCTTT
v_call: TRBV28; clone_size: .; d_call: .; j_call: TRBJ1-1; cdr3_aa: CASSPQKGAEAFF; cdr3_nt: TGTGCCAGCAGCCCTCAGAAGGGGGCTGAAGCTTTCTTT
v_call: TRBV19; clone_size: .; d_call: .; j_call: TRBJ1-4; cdr3_aa: CASSNQGDEKLFF; cdr3_nt: TGTGCCAGTAGTAACCAGGGAGATGAAAAACTGTTTTTT
v_call: TRBV10-3; clone_size: .; d_call: .; j_call: TRBJ2-5; cdr3_aa: CAIRSGRAEETQYF; cdr3_nt: TGTGCCATCAGGTCCGGAAGGGCGGAAGAGACCCAGTACTTC
v_call: TRBV5-1; clone_size: .; d_call: TRBD1; j_call: TRBJ2-5; cdr3_aa: CASRGTRQGETQYF; cdr3_nt: TGCGCCAGCAGGGGGACGCGACAGGGGGAGACCCAGTACTTC
v_call: TRBV6-6; clone_size: .; d_call: TRBD2; j_call: TRBJ2-7; cdr3_aa: CASSYSSGIYEQYF; cdr3_nt: TGTGCCAGCAGTTACTCTAGCGGGATTTACGAGCAGTACTTC
v_call: TRBV9; clone_size: .; d_call: .; j_call: TRBJ1-5; cdr3_aa: CASSVRRPDQPQHF; cdr3_nt: TGTGCCAGCAGCGTTAGACGGCCTGATCAGCCCCAGCATTTT
v_call: TRBV13; clone_size: .; d_call: TRBD2; j_call: TRBJ2-7; cdr3_aa: CASSFSRVAGGYEQYF; cdr3_nt: TGTGCCAGCAGCTTCTCTAGAGTAGCGGGAGGCTACGAGCAGTACTTC
v_call: TRBV10-3; clone_size: .; d_call: TRBD1; j_call: TRBJ2-7; cdr3_aa: CAISELGQGDYSYEQYF; cdr3_nt: TGTGCCATCAGTGAGTTGGGACAGGGGGACTACTCCTACGAGCAGTACTTC
v_call: TRBV30; clone_size: once; d_call: TRBD2; j_call: TRBJ2-3; cdr3_aa: CAWGGLAGERNTDTQYF; cdr3_nt: TGTGCCTGGGGGGGACTAGCGGGAGAGAGGAACACAGATACGCAGTATTTT
v_call: TRBV19; clone_size: .; d_call: .; j_call: TRBJ1-2; cdr3_aa: CASKIPADVYGYTF; cdr3_nt: TGTGCCAGTAAAATCCCAGCAGACGTCTATGGCTACACCTTC
v_call: TRBV2; clone_size: .; d_call: .; j_call: TRBJ1-1; cdr3_aa: CASSERGAGGTEAFF; cdr3_nt: TGTGCCAGCAGTGAACGGGGGGCCGGAGGCACTGAAGCTTTCTTT
v_call: TRBV9; clone_size: .; d_call: TRBD2; j_call: TRBJ2-1; cdr3_aa: CASSVLAGLEKGEQFF; cdr3_nt: TGTGCCAGCAGCGTCTTAGCGGGGCTCGAGAAGGGTGAGCAGTTCTTC
v_call: TRBV28; clone_size: .; d_call: .; j_call: TRBJ1-5; cdr3_aa: CASSIYRKNQPQHF; cdr3_nt: TGTGCCAGCAGTATATACAGGAAGAATCAGCCCCAGCATTTT
v_call: TRBV6-5; clone_size: .; d_call: .; j_call: TRBJ2-2; cdr3_aa: CASGGRLNTGELFF; cdr3_nt: TGTGCCAGCGGCGGACGATTGAACACCGGGGAGCTGTTTTTT
v_call: TRBV5-1; clone_size: .; d_call: .; j_call: TRBJ2-5; cdr3_aa: CASSLLSGKETQYF; cdr3_nt: TGCGCCAGCAGCTTGCTTTCTGGAAAAGAGACCCAGTACTTC
v_call: TRBV7-2; clone_size: .; d_call: .; j_call: TRBJ2-7; cdr3_aa: CASSPNRGDYEQYF; cdr3_nt: TGTGCCAGCAGCCCGAATAGGGGTGACTACGAGCAGTACTTC